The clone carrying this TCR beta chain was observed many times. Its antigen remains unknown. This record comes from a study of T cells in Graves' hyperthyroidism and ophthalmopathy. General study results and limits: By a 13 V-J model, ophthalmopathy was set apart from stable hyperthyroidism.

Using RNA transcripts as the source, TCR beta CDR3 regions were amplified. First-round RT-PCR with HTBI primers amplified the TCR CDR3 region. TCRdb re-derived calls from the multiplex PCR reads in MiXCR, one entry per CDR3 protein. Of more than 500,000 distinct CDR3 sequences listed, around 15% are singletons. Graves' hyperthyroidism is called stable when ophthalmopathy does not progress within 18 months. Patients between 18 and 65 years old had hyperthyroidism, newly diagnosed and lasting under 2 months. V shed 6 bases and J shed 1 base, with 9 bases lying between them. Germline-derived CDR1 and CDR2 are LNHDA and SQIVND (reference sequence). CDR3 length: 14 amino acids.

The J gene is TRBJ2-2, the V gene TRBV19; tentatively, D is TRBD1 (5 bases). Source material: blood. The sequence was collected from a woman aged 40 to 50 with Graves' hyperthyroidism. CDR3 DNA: TGTGCCAGTAGCTATGGACAGAACACCGGGGAGCTGTTTTTT. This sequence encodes CASSYGQNTGELFF.